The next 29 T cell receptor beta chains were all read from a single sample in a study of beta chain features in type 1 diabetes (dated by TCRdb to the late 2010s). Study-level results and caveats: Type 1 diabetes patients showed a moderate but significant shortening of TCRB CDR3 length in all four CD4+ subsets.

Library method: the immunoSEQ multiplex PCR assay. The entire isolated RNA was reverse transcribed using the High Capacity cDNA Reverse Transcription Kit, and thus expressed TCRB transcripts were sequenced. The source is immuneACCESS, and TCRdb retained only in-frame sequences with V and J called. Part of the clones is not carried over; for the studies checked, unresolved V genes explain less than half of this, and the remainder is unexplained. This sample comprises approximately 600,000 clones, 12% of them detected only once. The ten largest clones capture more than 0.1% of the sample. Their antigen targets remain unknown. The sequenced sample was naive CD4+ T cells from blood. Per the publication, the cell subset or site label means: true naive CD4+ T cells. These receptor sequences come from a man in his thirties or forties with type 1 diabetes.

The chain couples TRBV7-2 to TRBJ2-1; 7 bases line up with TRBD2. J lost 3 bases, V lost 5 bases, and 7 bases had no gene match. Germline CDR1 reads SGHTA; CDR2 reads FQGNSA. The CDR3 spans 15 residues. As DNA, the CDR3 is TGTGCCAGCAGCCTGAGCGGGGAGCTCTACAATGAGCAGTTCTTC. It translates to CASSLSGELYNEQFF.

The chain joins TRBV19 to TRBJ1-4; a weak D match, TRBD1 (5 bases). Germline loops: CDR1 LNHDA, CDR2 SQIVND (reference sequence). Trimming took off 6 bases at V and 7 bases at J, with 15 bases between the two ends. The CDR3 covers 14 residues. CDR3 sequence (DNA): TGTGCCAGTAGACAAGCGGGACCCTTTGAAAAACTGTTTTTT. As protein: CASRQAGPFEKLFF.

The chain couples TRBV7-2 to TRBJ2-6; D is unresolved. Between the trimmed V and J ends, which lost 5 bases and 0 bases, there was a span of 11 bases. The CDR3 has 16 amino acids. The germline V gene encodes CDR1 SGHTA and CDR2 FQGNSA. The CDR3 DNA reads TGTGCCAGCAGCCTATCAGGCCCCTCTGGGGCCAACGTCCTGACTTTC. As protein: CASSLSGPSGANVLTF.

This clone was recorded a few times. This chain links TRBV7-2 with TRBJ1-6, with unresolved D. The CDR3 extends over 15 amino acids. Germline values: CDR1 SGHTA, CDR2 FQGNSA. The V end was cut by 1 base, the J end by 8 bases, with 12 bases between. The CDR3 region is CASSLVWVFDSPLHF. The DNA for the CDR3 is TGTGCCAGCAGCTTAGTATGGGTATTTGATTCACCCCTCCACTTT. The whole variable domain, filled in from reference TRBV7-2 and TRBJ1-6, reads GAGVSQSPSNKVTEKGKDVELRCDPISGHTALYWYRQSLGQGLEFLIYFQGNSAPDKSGLPSDRFSAERTGGSVSTLTIQRTQQEDSAVYLCASSLVWVFDSPLHFGNGTRLTVT.

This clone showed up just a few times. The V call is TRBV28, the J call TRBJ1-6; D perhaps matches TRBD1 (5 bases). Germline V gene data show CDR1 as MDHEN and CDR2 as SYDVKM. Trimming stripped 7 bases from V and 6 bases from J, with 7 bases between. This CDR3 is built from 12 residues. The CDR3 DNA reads TGTGCCAGCACCGGGGGTAATTCACCCCTCCACTTT. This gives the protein CASTGGNSPLHF.

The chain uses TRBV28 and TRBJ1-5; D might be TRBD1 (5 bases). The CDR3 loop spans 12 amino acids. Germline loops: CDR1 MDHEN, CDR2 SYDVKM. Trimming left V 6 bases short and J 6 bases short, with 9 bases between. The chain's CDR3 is CASSWDSQPQHF. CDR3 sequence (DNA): TGTGCCAGCAGCTGGGACTCTCAGCCCCAGCATTTT.

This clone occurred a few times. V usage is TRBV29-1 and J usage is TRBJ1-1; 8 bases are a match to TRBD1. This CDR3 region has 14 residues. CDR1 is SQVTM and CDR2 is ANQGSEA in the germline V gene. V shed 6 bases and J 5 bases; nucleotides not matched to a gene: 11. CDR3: CSVRQGQAGTEAFF. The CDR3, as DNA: TGCAGCGTCCGGCAGGGACAGGCGGGTACTGAAGCTTTCTTT.

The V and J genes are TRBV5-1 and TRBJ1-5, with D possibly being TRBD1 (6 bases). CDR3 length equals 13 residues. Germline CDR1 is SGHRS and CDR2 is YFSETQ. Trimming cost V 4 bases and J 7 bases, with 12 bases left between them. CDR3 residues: CASSRGRGQPQHF. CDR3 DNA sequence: TGCGCCAGCAGCCGAGGTAGGGGGCAGCCCCAGCATTTT.

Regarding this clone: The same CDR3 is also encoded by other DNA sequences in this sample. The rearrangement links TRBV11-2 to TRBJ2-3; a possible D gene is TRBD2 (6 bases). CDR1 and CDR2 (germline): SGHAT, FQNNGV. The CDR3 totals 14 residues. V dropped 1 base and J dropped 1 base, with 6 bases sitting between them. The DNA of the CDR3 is TGTGCCAGCAGCTTAGGCGGGGGCACAGATACGCAGTATTTT. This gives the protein CASSLGGGTDTQYF. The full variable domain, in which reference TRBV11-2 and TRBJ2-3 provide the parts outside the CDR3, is EAGVAQSPRYKIIEKRQSVAFWCNPISGHATLYWYQQILGQGPKLLIQFQNNGVVDDSQLPKDRFSAERLKGVDSTLKIQPAKLEDSAVYLCASSLGGGTDTQYFGPGTRLTVL.

The CDR3 coding sequence is TGCGCCAGCAGCCCCCCGGGACAGGGGATCGGCACTGAAGCTTTCTTT. Protein: CASSPPGQGIGTEAFF. V and J are TRBV5-1 and TRBJ1-1; 10 bases align to TRBD1. CDR1 is SGHRS, CDR2 YFSETQ, per germline. The J segment lost 4 bases and the V segment lost 4 bases, leaving 10 bases of the junction unmatched. The CDR3 is 16 amino acids. The full variable domain, with the rest looked up from reference TRBV5-1 and TRBJ1-1, is KAGVTQTPRYLIKTRGQQVTLSCSPISGHRSVSWYQQTPGQGLQFLFEYFSETQRNKGNFPGRFSGRQFSNSRSEMNVSTLELGDSALYLCASSPPGQGIGTEAFFGQGTRLTVV.

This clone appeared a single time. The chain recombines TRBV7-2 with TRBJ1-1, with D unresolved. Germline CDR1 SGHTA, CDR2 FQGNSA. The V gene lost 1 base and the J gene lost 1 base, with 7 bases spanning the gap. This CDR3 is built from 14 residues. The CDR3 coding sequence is TGTGCCAGCAGCTTAGGAGGAGAGAACACTGAAGCTTTCTTT. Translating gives CASSLGGENTEAFF.

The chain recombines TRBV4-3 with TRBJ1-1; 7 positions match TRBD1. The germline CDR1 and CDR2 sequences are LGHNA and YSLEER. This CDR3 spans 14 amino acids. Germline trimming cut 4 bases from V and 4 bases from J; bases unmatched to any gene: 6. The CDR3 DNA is TGCGCCAGCAGCCCAGGGGAGGGGGCCACTGAAGCTTTCTTT. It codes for CASSPGEGATEAFF.

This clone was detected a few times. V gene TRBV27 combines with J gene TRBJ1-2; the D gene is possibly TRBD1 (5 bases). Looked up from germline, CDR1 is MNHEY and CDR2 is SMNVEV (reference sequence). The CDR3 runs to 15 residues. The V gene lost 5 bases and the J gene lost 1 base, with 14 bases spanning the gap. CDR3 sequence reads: CASSPRKGHNYGYTF. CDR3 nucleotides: TGTGCCAGCAGTCCCCGGAAGGGGCATAACTATGGCTACACCTTC.

The CDR3 DNA follows: TGTGCCAGCAGCCGCTGGGACAGTCAGTTCTTC. Protein: CASSRWDSQFF. The chain joins TRBV5-6 to TRBJ2-1; 7 bases map to TRBD1. The CDR3 is 11 amino acids. Germline CDR1 is SGHDT and CDR2 is YYEEEE. J gave up 13 bases and V 4 bases, and 5 bases lay outside the gene matches.

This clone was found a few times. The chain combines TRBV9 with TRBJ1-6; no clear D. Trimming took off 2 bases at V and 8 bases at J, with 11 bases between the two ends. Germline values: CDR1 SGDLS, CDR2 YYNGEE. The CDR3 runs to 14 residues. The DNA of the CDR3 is TGTGCCAGCAGCGTGGAAGAGAATTATTCACCCCTCCACTTT. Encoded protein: CASSVEENYSPLHF.

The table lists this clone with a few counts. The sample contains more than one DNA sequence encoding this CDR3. The CDR3 DNA reads as TGCAGCGTTGGGGAAGGTAACTATGGCTACACCTTC. Amino acids: CSVGEGNYGYTF. The chain uses TRBV29-1 and TRBJ1-2; D call uncertain. V was trimmed by 4 bases and J by 1 base, leaving 7 bases between them. The CDR3 totals 12 residues. The germline gives CDR1 SQVTM, CDR2 ANQGSEA.

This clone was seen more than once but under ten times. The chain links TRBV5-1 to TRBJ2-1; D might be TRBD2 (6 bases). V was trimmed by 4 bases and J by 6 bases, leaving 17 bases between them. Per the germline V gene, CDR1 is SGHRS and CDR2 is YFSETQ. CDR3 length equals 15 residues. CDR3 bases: TGCGCCAGCAGCAGGATCACTAGCCCGGCCAATGAGCAGTTCTTC. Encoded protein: CASSRITSPANEQFF.

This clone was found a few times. This CDR3 is CASSLRGPALGANVLTF. As DNA, the CDR3 is TGTGCCAGCAGCTTGAGGGGTCCGGCTCTGGGGGCCAACGTCCTGACTTTC. The V gene is TRBV7-2, the J gene TRBJ2-6; tentatively, D is TRBD1 or TRBD2 (5 bases each). Germline V CDR1 and CDR2: SGHTA, FQGNSA. V gave up 3 bases and J gave up 4 bases, with 16 bases separating them. CDR3 length: 17 amino acids.

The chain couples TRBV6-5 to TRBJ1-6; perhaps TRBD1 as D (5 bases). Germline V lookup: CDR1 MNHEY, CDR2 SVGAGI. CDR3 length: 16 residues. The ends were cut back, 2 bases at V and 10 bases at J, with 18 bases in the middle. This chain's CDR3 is CASSYNRPKGRSPLHF. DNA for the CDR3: TGTGCCAGCAGTTACAATCGGCCCAAGGGGAGATCACCCCTCCACTTT.

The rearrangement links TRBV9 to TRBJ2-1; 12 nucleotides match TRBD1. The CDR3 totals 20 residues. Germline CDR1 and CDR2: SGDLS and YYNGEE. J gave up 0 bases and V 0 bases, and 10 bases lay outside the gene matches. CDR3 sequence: CASSVALGQGAPSSYNEQFF. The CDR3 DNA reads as TGTGCCAGCAGCGTAGCATTGGGACAGGGGGCACCGAGCTCCTACAATGAGCAGTTCTTC.

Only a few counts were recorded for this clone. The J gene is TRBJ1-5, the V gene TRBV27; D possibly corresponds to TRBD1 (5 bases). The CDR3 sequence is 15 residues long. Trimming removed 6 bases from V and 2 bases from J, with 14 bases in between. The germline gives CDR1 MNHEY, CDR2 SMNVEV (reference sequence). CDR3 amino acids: CASRMGGSGNQPQHF. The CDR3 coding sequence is TGTGCCAGCAGGATGGGGGGAAGTGGCAATCAGCCCCAGCATTTT.

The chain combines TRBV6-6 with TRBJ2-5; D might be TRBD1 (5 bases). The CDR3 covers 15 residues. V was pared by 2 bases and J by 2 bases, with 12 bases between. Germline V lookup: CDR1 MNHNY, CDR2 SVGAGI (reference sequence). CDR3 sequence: CASSYMAQGQETQYF. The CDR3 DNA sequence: TGTGCCAGCAGTTACATGGCGCAGGGTCAAGAGACCCAGTACTTC.

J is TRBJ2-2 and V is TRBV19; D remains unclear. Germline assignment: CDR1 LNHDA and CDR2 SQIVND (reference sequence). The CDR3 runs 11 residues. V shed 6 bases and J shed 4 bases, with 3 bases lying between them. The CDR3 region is CASSVTGELFF. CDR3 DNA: TGTGCCAGTAGCGTCACCGGGGAGCTGTTTTTT.

The CDR3 sequence: CASSSGLAGYTGELFF. DNA of the CDR3: TGCGCCAGCAGCTCCGGACTAGCGGGATACACCGGGGAGCTGTTTTTT. V and J are TRBV5-1 and TRBJ2-2, with 12 bases fitting TRBD2. In germline, CDR1 is SGHRS, CDR2 YFSETQ. The V gene end was trimmed by 3 bases and the J gene end by 3 bases; junction bases not matched to a gene: 3. The CDR3 runs 16 residues.

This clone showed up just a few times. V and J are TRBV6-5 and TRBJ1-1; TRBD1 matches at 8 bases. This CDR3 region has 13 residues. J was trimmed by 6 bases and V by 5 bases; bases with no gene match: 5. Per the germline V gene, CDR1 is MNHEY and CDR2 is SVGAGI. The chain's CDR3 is CASSRTGRPEAFF. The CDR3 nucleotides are TGTGCCAGCAGTCGGACAGGGCGGCCTGAAGCTTTCTTT.

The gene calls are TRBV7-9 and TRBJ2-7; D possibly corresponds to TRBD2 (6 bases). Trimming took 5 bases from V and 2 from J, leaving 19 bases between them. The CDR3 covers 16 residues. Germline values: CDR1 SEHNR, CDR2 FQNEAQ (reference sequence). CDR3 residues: CASSHYAGQAAYEQYF. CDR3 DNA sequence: TGTGCCAGCAGCCATTACGCGGGGCAGGCGGCCTACGAGCAGTACTTC.

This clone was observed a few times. The CDR3 DNA is TGTGCCAGCAGCCAAGAAAGGAGAGTTTACTACAATGAGCAGTTCTTC. It is translated as CASSQERRVYYNEQFF. The chain joins TRBV4-2 to TRBJ2-1; D gene ambiguous. The ends were cut back, 0 bases at V and 3 bases at J, with 12 bases in the middle. In germline, CDR1 is LGHNA, CDR2 YNFKEQ. The CDR3 is 16 residues long.

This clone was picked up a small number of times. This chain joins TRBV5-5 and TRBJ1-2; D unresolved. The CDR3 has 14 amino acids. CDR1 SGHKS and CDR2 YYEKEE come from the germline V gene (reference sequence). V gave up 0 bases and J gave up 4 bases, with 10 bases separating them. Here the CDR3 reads CASSLERHGYGYTF. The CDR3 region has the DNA TGTGCCAGCAGCTTGGAGAGACACGGCTATGGCTACACCTTC. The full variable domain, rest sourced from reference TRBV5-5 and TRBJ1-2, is DAGVTQSPTHLIKTRGQQVTLRCSPISGHKSVSWYQQVLGQGPQFIFQYYEKEERGRGNFPDRFSARQFPNYSSELNVNALLLGDSALYLCASSLERHGYGYTFGSGTRLTVV.

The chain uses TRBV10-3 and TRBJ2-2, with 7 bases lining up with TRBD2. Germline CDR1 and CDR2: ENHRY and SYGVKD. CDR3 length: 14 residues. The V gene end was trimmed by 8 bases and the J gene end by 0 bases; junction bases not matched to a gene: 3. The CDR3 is CAIRGGANTGELFF. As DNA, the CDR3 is TGTGCCATCCGCGGGGGTGCGAACACCGGGGAGCTGTTTTTT.